This T cell receptor (beta chain) appears in the sequencing data of a study (dated by TCRdb to between 2021 and 2022). Comment on this clone: The antigen it binds to is not known. The record has no base qualities; no much larger clone is one base away.

For TCR beta sequencing, genomic DNA was taken from unsorted PBMCs, and those PBMCs had been isolated from peripheral blood. General findings and caveats noted by the study authors: Further investigation, including longitudinal sampling and assessment of a control group, is stated by the authors to be required.

Survey-level sequencing on the immunoSEQ platform was used to profile the TCR beta chain repertoires. The original pipeline was this. CDR3 amino acid length spectratypes and V-J pairing frequencies were compared, and repertoire diversity was measured with the inverse Simpson index. TCR beta CDR3 sequences were matched against VDJdb to annotate clonotypes specific to SARS-CoV-2, CMV, influenza A and EBV. TCRdb took over this immuneACCESS table, retaining in-frame rearrangements with V and J assigned. Such tables are incomplete; in checked studies, under half of the missing clones stem from an unresolved V gene, and the remainder is unexplained. V and J calls and clone size are those listed in that table; D and trimming were worked out from the DNA. The sample data list 45,000 to 60,000 clones, and approximately 95% of these were observed just once. The ten largest clones capture about 10% of the sample.

This receptor was obtained from a man aged 35 to 55 with rheumatoid arthritis. The sequenced sample consisted of PBMCs.

The DNA is as follows: TGCGCCAGCAGCCTACAGGGCTACGAGCAGTACTTC. It is translated as CASSLQGYEQYF. Recombination connected TRBV5-1 to TRBJ2-7, with a weak D call of TRBD1 (6 bases match). The trim is 4 bases for V and 3 bases for J, with a gap of 8 bases between the germline ends. Including the terminal cysteine and phenylalanine, the CDR3 comprises 12 residues. The read is trimmed to its CDR3 DNA, 36 bases read in frame from base 1. The germline V gene sets CDR1 to SGHRS and CDR2 to YFSETQ.